This T cell receptor beta chain stems from a study of T cells in Graves' hyperthyroidism and ophthalmopathy. Subjects with ophthalmopathy showed a Clinical Activity Score no lower than 3, a NOSPECS grade no lower than 4, and a duration shorter than 3 months. Uncontrolled infections, other autoimmune diseases, pregnancy or lactation led to exclusion of patients. RNA transcripts served as the template for amplifying TCR beta CDR3 regions. HTBI primers were the set used in a first-round RT-PCR of the TCR CDR3. TCRdb called the multiplex PCR reads again in MiXCR, with one record for every CDR3 protein. Among around 600,000 distinct CDR3 sequences, roughly 15% were seen once, and the ten largest hold around an eighth. The TCR sequence derives from a woman aged 50 to 60 with Graves' ophthalmopathy. Sequencing was done on a sample of blood.

This CDR3 is CASSGGTSGFTYEQYF. The CDR3 nucleotides read TGTGCCAGTAGTGGGGGGACTAGCGGATTTACGTACGAGCAGTACTTC. This chain joins TRBV19 and TRBJ2-7, with 11 bases identical to TRBD2. Germline V CDR1 and CDR2: LNHDA, SQIVND (reference sequence). V dropped 5 bases and J dropped 4; count of bases not matched to a gene: 10. This CDR3 is built from 16 residues.